The TCR beta chain described here comes from a study of cytomegalovirus exposure and HLA in healthy donors. Study-level background: HLA-typed donors were the source of 86 million or so unique TCRs held in an early data release.

This CDR3 has 13 residues. Germline CDR1 SGHDT, CDR2 YYEEEE. V lost 2 bases, J lost 5 bases, and 10 bases lay in between. About this clone itself: Its antigen remains unknown.

The study, taken as a whole, reports: Because they were indistinguishable, some V segments, including TRBV6-2 and TRBV6-3, were excluded.

PCR amplification relied on 60 Vbeta primers (plus 13 Jbeta primers). TCRdb's table, derived via immunoSEQ multiplex PCR, lists solely in-frame clones and lacks some. The table lists just over 150,000 clones, with over 1% in the top ten. This TCR was sampled from a woman aged 60-75 years in good health and CMV-seronegative. The chain has TRBV5-6 and TRBJ2-5; a possible D gene is TRBD1 (5 bases). Specimen: PBMCs. DNA of the CDR3: TGTGCCAGCAGCTTAGGGGTTGCGGAGACCCAGTACTTC. It yields the protein CASSLGVAETQYF.